One sample yielded the 21 T cell receptor beta chains listed below, sequenced in a study of OX40 agonist ivuxolimab in advanced cancers. Clones were read by immunoSEQ multiplex PCR, and TCRdb kept only the in-frame ones, dropping some. This table holds about 44,000 clones, around 92% found once. The specimen comprised CD4+ or CD8+ T cells sorted from blood, sampled in a trial of the OX40 agonist ivuxolimab. The source is an adult with an advanced solid tumor such as melanoma, head and neck, liver or kidney cancer.

This chain joins TRBV6-5 and TRBJ2-5, with a tentative D call TRBD1 (5 bases). Trimming pared 6 bases from V and 2 bases from J, leaving 16 bases between. CDR1 MNHEY and CDR2 SVGAGI come from the germline V gene. This CDR3 contains 15 residues. The CDR3, as DNA: TGTGCCAGCAGCCCTTTCCAGGGCGGTCAAGAGACCCAGTACTTC. Translating it yields CASSPFQGGQETQYF.

The chain carries TRBV19 and TRBJ2-1, with D tentatively TRBD1 (6 bases). V lost 6 bases and J lost 15, with 12 bases in between. CDR3 size: 10 residues. CDR1 and CDR2 (germline): LNHDA, SQIVND (reference sequence). CDR3 region: CASSQGSWFF. The CDR3 coding sequence is TGTGCCAGTAGCCAGGGGAGTTGGTTCTTC.

V is TRBV4-1 and J is TRBJ2-7; 12 bases are shared with TRBD2. The CDR3 is 16 amino acids. CDR1 is MGHRA, CDR2 YSYEKL, per germline. The V segment lost 1 base and the J segment 7 bases; nucleotides outside the gene matches: 8. The CDR3 reads CASSQASGRADWEQYF. The DNA for the CDR3 is TGCGCCAGCAGCCAAGCTAGCGGGAGGGCCGATTGGGAGCAGTACTTC.

CDR3 region: CASSTLITGFGGRAFHNEQFF. CDR3 DNA: TGTGCCAGTAGTACCCTTATTACAGGGTTCGGAGGGAGGGCCTTCCACAATGAGCAGTTCTTC. The chain is built from TRBV19 and TRBJ2-1; possible D gene TRBD2, 7 bases. This CDR3 spans 21 amino acids. V gave up 4 bases and J gave up 5 bases, with 33 bases separating them. CDR1 is LNHDA and CDR2 is SQIVND in the germline V gene (reference sequence).

This chain uses TRBV19 with TRBJ1-5, with D hard to call. Germline V gene sequence: CDR1 LNHDA, CDR2 SQIVND (reference sequence). The CDR3 loop spans 15 amino acids. Trimming removed 3 bases from V and 0 bases from J, with 9 bases in between. This chain's CDR3 is CASSIWRSSNQPQHF. DNA of the CDR3: TGTGCCAGTAGTATTTGGCGGTCTAGCAATCAGCCCCAGCATTTT.

The rearrangement links TRBV4-3 to TRBJ2-7; TRBD1 agrees at 7 bases. V shed 1 base and J 2 bases; nucleotides not matched to a gene: 5. Germline assignment: CDR1 LGHNA and CDR2 YSLEER. CDR3 size: 15 residues. CDR3 sequence: CASSQGTGGTYEQYF. Written as DNA, the CDR3 is TGCGCCAGCAGCCAAGGGACAGGTGGGACCTACGAGCAGTACTTC.

The chain employs TRBV6-5 and TRBJ2-5, with D possibly matching TRBD2 (6 bases). Germline CDR1 and CDR2: MNHEY and SVGAGI. The CDR3 loop spans 15 amino acids. V gave up 0 bases and J gave up 4 bases, with 12 bases separating them. CDR3 protein: CASSYSRRSGETQYF. In nucleotides, the CDR3 is TGTGCCAGCAGTTACTCGAGGCGTAGCGGAGAGACCCAGTACTTC.

The sample holds one count of this clone. The chain joins TRBV5-4 to TRBJ2-1, with TRBD2 matching 8 bases. V was clipped by 0 bases and J by 8 bases; unmatched bases: 4. CDR1 is SGHNT, CDR2 YYREEE, per germline (reference sequence). The CDR3 runs 14 residues. The CDR3 region has the DNA TGTGCCAGCAGCTTGGGAGCGGGAGTCTATGAGCAGTTCTTC. Protein: CASSLGAGVYEQFF.

The chain's CDR3 is CASSQGQGAEQYF. As DNA, the CDR3 is TGCGCCAGCAGCCAGGGACAGGGGGCCGAGCAGTACTTC. The chain joins TRBV4-1 to TRBJ2-7, with 12 bases identical to TRBD1. CDR3 size: 13 residues. Germline V lookup: CDR1 MGHRA, CDR2 YSYEKL. The J segment lost 6 bases and the V segment lost 3 bases, leaving 0 bases of the junction unmatched.

This chain uses TRBV5-6 with TRBJ1-1; D uncertain. From germline, CDR1 is SGHDT and CDR2 YYEEEE. The CDR3 sequence is 15 residues long. V dropped 0 bases and J dropped 5 bases, with 14 bases sitting between them. The chain's CDR3 is CASSLDPGSGTEAFF. The DNA of the CDR3 is TGTGCCAGCAGCTTGGACCCGGGGAGTGGGACTGAAGCTTTCTTT. The full variable domain, completed using reference TRBV5-6 and TRBJ1-1, is DAGVTQSPTHLIKTRGQQVTLRCSPKSGHDTVSWYQQALGQGPQFIFQYYEEEERQRGNFPDRFSGHQFPNYSSELNVNALLLGDSALYLCASSLDPGSGTEAFFGQGTRLTVV.

The CDR3, as DNA: TGTGCCAGCAACCCCGGGGTCCTTAGCAATCAGCCCCAGCATTTT. Translated, it gives CASNPGVLSNQPQHF. This chain links TRBV21-1 with TRBJ1-5. TRBV21-1 is classified as a pseudogene. This CDR3 has 15 amino acids.

The chain combines TRBV7-2 with TRBJ2-3; the D gene could be TRBD1 or TRBD2 (6 bases each). CDR3 length equals 19 residues. The germline V gene has CDR1 SGHTA and CDR2 FQGNSA. The V gene lost 1 base and the J gene lost 2 bases, with 22 bases spanning the gap. In nucleotides, the CDR3 is TGTGCCAGCAGCTTAGGTTTAGGCGGGACATTGAAATTCACAGATACGCAGTATTTT. Residues: CASSLGLGGTLKFTDTQYF.

The chain has TRBV6-5 and TRBJ2-7; 8 nucleotides match TRBD1. The V and J ends lost 0 bases and 3 bases, in that order; junction bases with no gene match: 7. The CDR3 has 16 residues. The V gene's germline CDR1 is MNHEY and CDR2 SVGAGI. CDR3 protein: CASSYSTRTGSYEQYF. CDR3 DNA sequence: TGTGCCAGCAGTTACTCAACCCGGACAGGGAGCTACGAGCAGTACTTC.

V gene TRBV6-1 combines with J gene TRBJ2-7, with 11 bases identical to TRBD1. With V trimmed by 6 bases and J by 3 bases, 1 base remained unmatched. CDR1 and CDR2 from the germline V gene are MNHNS and SASEGT. The CDR3 loop spans 13 amino acids. The CDR3 sequence is CASRGQGDYEQYF. CDR3 DNA: TGTGCCAGCAGGGGACAGGGGGACTACGAGCAGTACTTC.

The chain links TRBV18 to TRBJ2-2, with 10 bases that match TRBD2. This CDR3 comprises 15 residues. Looked up from germline, CDR1 is KGHSH and CDR2 is LQKENI. V trimming: 5 bases; J trimming: 5 bases; junction bases outside the gene matches: 5. The CDR3 reads CASSSLAGLTGELFF. The DNA for the CDR3 is TGTGCCAGCTCATCACTAGCGGGATTAACCGGGGAGCTGTTTTTT.

This chain links TRBV5-5 with TRBJ1-2; D remains unclear. Germline CDR1 SGHKS, CDR2 YYEKEE (reference sequence). The CDR3 runs 11 residues. V shed 0 bases and J shed 3 bases, with 0 bases lying between them. The CDR3 reads CASSLDYGYTF. CDR3 nucleotides: TGTGCCAGCAGCTTGGACTATGGCTACACCTTC. Full variable domain (rest looked up from reference TRBV5-5 and TRBJ1-2): DAGVTQSPTHLIKTRGQQVTLRCSPISGHKSVSWYQQVLGQGPQFIFQYYEKEERGRGNFPDRFSARQFPNYSSELNVNALLLGDSALYLCASSLDYGYTFGSGTRLTVV.

The chain joins TRBV5-1 to TRBJ2-1; D is ambiguous. Germline V gene data show CDR1 as SGHRS and CDR2 as YFSETQ. The length of the CDR3 is 15 residues. Trimming left V 0 bases short and J 2 bases short, with 9 bases between. CDR3 DNA: TGCGCCAGCAGCTTGGTAGGGTCAGCCTACAATGAGCAGTTCTTC. This codes for CASSLVGSAYNEQFF.

The chain combines TRBV19 with TRBJ2-3, with 9 nucleotides matching TRBD1. This CDR3 has 15 residues. J was trimmed by 3 bases and V by 4 bases; bases with no gene match: 5. Germline V gene data show CDR1 as LNHDA and CDR2 as SQIVND (reference sequence). Written as DNA, the CDR3 is TGTGCCAGTAGTAGGCAGGACAGGGGTACAGATACGCAGTATTTT. It encodes CASSRQDRGTDTQYF.

This clone was observed a single time. This chain joins TRBV7-2 and TRBJ2-5; 7 positions match TRBD1. The DNA end lines up better with TRBJ2-7; the J call may be wrong. The CDR3 consists of 15 residues. The V gene's germline CDR1 is SGHTA and CDR2 FQGNSA. The chain's CDR3 is CASSPSEGASYEQYF. The CDR3 bases are TGTGCCAGCAGCCCAAGCGAGGGGGCCTCCTACGAGCAGTACTTC.

This chain uses TRBV11-3 with TRBJ2-1; D not resolved. Germline CDR1 is SGHNT and CDR2 is YENEEA. The CDR3 runs to 12 residues. V dropped 3 bases and J dropped 5 bases, with 5 bases sitting between them. CDR3 sequence reads: CASSFLDNEQFF. CDR3 DNA sequence: TGTGCCAGCAGCTTTTTAGACAATGAGCAGTTCTTC.

The rearrangement uses TRBV11-3 and TRBJ2-3; D possibly corresponds to TRBD2 (5 bases). Trimming left V 1 base short and J 1 base short, with 18 bases between. CDR3 length equals 18 residues. The germline CDR1 and CDR2 sequences are SGHNT and YENEEA. Here the CDR3 reads CASSLGLNGIGGTDTQYF. The CDR3 DNA reads TGTGCCAGCAGCTTAGGGCTGAACGGGATAGGTGGCACAGATACGCAGTATTTT.